These 10 T cell receptor beta chains came from one sample sequenced in a study of cytomegalovirus exposure and HLA in healthy donors. The method was immunoSEQ multiplex PCR; TCRdb's version includes in-frame clones alone and lacks a portion of them. The sample has about 150,000 clones, roughly 90% seen once; the top ten hold more than 20%. The sequenced sample consisted of PBMCs. The receptors were gathered from a man younger than 35 in good health and CMV-seropositive.

This rearrangement joins TRBV7-2 to TRBJ1-1; D might be TRBD1 (6 bases). Germline CDR1 and CDR2: SGHTA and FQGNSA. The germline V and J ends were trimmed by 11 bases and 3 bases, with 22 bases remaining between them. The CDR3 has 15 amino acids. The CDR3 DNA is TGTGCCTCACGACGGCAGGGGATGGTTGACACTGAAGCTTTCTTT. This translates into CASRRQGMVDTEAFF. The variable domain in full, completed from reference TRBV7-2 and TRBJ1-1, reads GAGVSQSPSNKVTEKGKDVELRCDPISGHTALYWYRQSLGQGLEFLIYFQGNSAPDKSGLPSDRFSAERTGGSVSTLTIQRTQQEDSAVYLCASRRQGMVDTEAFFGQGTRLTVV.

The J gene is TRBJ2-1, the V gene TRBV6-5; no reliable D call. The CDR3 extends over 15 amino acids. V was trimmed by 0 bases and J by 6 bases, leaving 12 bases between them. Per the germline V gene, CDR1 is MNHEY and CDR2 is SVGAGI. The CDR3 is CASSYSWRLSNEQFF. DNA of the CDR3: TGTGCCAGCAGTTACTCGTGGCGGCTAAGCAATGAGCAGTTCTTC.

The chain uses TRBV4-3 and TRBJ2-7, with 12 bases lining up with TRBD1. The J segment lost 6 bases and the V segment lost 4 bases, leaving 10 bases of the junction unmatched. Germline assignment: CDR1 LGHNA and CDR2 YSLEER. This CDR3 is 16 amino acids long. CDR3 nucleotides: TGCGCCAGCAGCCTCGTGGGACAGGGGGCGAAGTCCGAGCAGTACTTC. The encoded protein is CASSLVGQGAKSEQYF.

The rearrangement links TRBV5-1 to TRBJ2-7; 7 bases align to TRBD2. From germline, CDR1 is SGHRS and CDR2 YFSETQ. This CDR3 has 15 residues. Trimming took 4 bases from V and 4 from J; bases not matched to a gene: 11. The CDR3 DNA follows: TGCGCCAGCAGCCCCGGCGGGGGTAGTATTTACGAGCAGTACTTC. It encodes CASSPGGGSIYEQYF.

In this sample, this clone turned up once. V is TRBV19 and J is TRBJ1-2; 8 bases line up with TRBD1. Germline V gene data show CDR1 as LNHDA and CDR2 as SQIVND (reference sequence). V was pared by 5 bases and J by 8 bases, with 7 bases of the junction left unmatched. The CDR3 totals 13 residues. The DNA for the CDR3 is TGTGCCAGTAGTCTGGACAGGGTCGGAGGCTACACCTTC. Its protein product is CASSLDRVGGYTF.

The chain carries TRBV11-2 and TRBJ2-7; 7 nucleotides agree with TRBD1. Germline V CDR1 and CDR2: SGHAT, FQNNGV. Losses at the gene ends were 5 bases for V and 0 bases for J; bases not matched to a gene: 13. The CDR3 runs 17 residues. As DNA, the CDR3 is TGTGCCAGCAGCCTTCATGGGGCAGGGGGAAACTCCTACGAGCAGTACTTC. Translation gives CASSLHGAGGNSYEQYF.

This chain joins TRBV7-8 and TRBJ2-3; 7 bases map to TRBD1. CDR1 and CDR2 (germline): SGHVS, FQNEAQ. CDR3 length: 16 amino acids. After removal of 5 bases from V and 0 bases from J, the junction contained 8 bases not matched to a gene. CDR3 sequence: CASSLDREYSTDTQYF. The CDR3 nucleotides read TGTGCCAGCAGCCTCGACAGGGAATATAGCACAGATACGCAGTATTTT.

V usage is TRBV6-1 and J usage is TRBJ2-1; 10 bases are shared with TRBD2. There are 15 residues in the CDR3. Germline-derived CDR1 and CDR2 are MNHNS and SASEGT. With 5 bases clipped from V and 5 bases from J, the junction kept 6 bases outside the gene matches. In DNA, the CDR3 is TGTGCCAGCAGTCGCAGCGGGGGGGCCGACAATGAGCAGTTCTTC. Amino acid sequence: CASSRSGGADNEQFF.

The chain uses TRBV4-3 and TRBJ1-1; D is perhaps TRBD1 (5 bases). The CDR3 extends over 15 amino acids. The V end was cut by 0 bases, the J end by 11 bases, with 19 bases between. Germline CDR1 is LGHNA and CDR2 is YSLEER. The CDR3 is CASSQERSSAGRAFF. The CDR3 DNA reads TGCGCCAGCAGCCAAGAGCGGTCGTCGGCAGGGAGGGCTTTCTTT.

The CDR3 spells CASSAQCGGQVEILGDYEQYF. As DNA, the CDR3 is TGTGCCAGCAGCGCCCAATGTGGAGGGCAGGTAGAGATTTTGGGCGACTACGAGCAGTACTTC. The V call is TRBV9, the J call TRBJ2-7, with D possibly being TRBD2 (6 bases). CDR1 is SGDLS, CDR2 YYNGEE, per germline. The CDR3 has 21 amino acids. Trimming stripped 3 bases from V and 3 bases from J, with 34 bases between.